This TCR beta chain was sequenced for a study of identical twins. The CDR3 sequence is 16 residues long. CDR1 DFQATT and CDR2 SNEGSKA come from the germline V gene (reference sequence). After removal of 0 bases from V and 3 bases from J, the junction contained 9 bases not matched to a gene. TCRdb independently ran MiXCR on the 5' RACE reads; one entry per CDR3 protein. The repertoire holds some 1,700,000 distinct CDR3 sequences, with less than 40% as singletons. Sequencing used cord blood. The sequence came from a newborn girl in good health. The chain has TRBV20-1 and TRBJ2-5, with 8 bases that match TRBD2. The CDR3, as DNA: TGCAGTGCTAGAGATACGCAAGCGGGGGAGAAAGAGACCCAGTACTTC. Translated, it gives CSARDTQAGEKETQYF.